A single sample gave rise to the 6 T cell receptor beta chains below, sequenced in a study of persistence of HIV-infected CD4 T cells. Cells were stimulated with overlapping HIV-1 Gag 15-mer peptides. Sorted nonresponding memory CD4+ T cells were CD40L-negative, CD69-negative, CD45RO-high. The immunoSEQ assay was version 4, run in survey mode. The protocol was immunoSEQ multiplex PCR, while the TCRdb copy is restricted to in-frame clones and leaves out a portion. This table holds about 36,000 clones, around 85% found once. Their cognate antigens are unknown. This specimen consisted of cultured CD4+ T cells from PBMCs, obtained from a patient who received antiretroviral therapy. These receptors all come from an adult with HIV. The donor label of this sample is uncertain.

The gene calls are TRBV7-9 and TRBJ2-1; TRBD2 matches at 11 bases. The CDR3 has 14 amino acids. The V and J ends lost 9 bases and 6 bases, in that order; junction bases with no gene match: 7. Germline V gene sequence: CDR1 SEHNR, CDR2 FQNEAQ (reference sequence). CDR3 nucleotides: TGTGCCAGTCTTAGCGGGGGGGCTTCCAATGAGCAGTTCTTC. This encodes CASLSGGASNEQFF.

V usage is TRBV5-1 and J usage is TRBJ2-3; maybe TRBD2 (6 bases). The V end was cut by 7 bases, the J end by 0 bases, with 12 bases between. Germline V gives CDR1 SGHRS, CDR2 YFSETQ. CDR3 size: 14 residues. CDR3 bases: TGCGCCAGCCGCCCCGGAGGGAGCACAGATACGCAGTATTTT. This gives the protein CASRPGGSTDTQYF.

The chain carries TRBV7-8 and TRBJ2-2; 7 bases match TRBD2. V was pared by 5 bases and J by 1 base, with 4 bases of the junction left unmatched. This CDR3 is 15 amino acids long. Germline V gives CDR1 SGHVS, CDR2 FQNEAQ. CDR3 sequence (DNA): TGTGCCAGCAGCAAGCTAGCGGTGAACACCGGGGAGCTGTTTTTT. It codes for CASSKLAVNTGELFF.

The chain recombines TRBV6-6 with TRBJ2-4; 15 nucleotides agree with TRBD2. Germline-derived CDR1 and CDR2 are MNHNY and SVGAGI (reference sequence). The CDR3 sequence is 19 residues long. V shed 5 bases, J shed 0 bases, and the junction held 8 bases outside the gene matches. CDR3 nucleotides: TGTGCCAGCAGTCTCCGGACTAGCGGGGGGGAACTAGCCAAAAACATTCAGTACTTC. Its translation is CASSLRTSGGELAKNIQYF.

The chain joins TRBV5-1 to TRBJ1-2, with D unresolved. V lost 0 bases and J lost 3, with 6 bases in between. Germline V gene sequence: CDR1 SGHRS, CDR2 YFSETQ. The CDR3 runs 13 residues. The CDR3 nucleotides read TGCGCCAGCAGCTTGGACGGGTACTATGGCTACACCTTC. It codes for CASSLDGYYGYTF.

This chain uses TRBV6-4 with TRBJ2-1; 10 bases align to TRBD1. V lost 5 bases, J lost 7 bases, and 5 bases stayed unmatched. This CDR3 contains 14 residues. Germline-derived CDR1 and CDR2 are MRHNA and SNTAGT. The CDR3 DNA sequence: TGTGCCAGCAGTAAGGGACAGGGGATGAATGAGCAGTTCTTC. Amino acids: CASSKGQGMNEQFF.